This T cell receptor (beta chain) was profiled in a study of read filtering for tumor transcriptome and immune sequencing. About the study: R-ISS stage counts were eight or nine for I, about 17 for II, 6 or 7 for III.

Study results and limitations: RNA-seq captured clonotypes less deeply and reliably than IR-seq. Correlation between methods rose after single-read clonotypes were removed.

This library used roughly 400 ng RNA and molecular barcoded adaptors spanning alpha/delta and beta/gamma chains. In TCRdb, the reads were re-called with MiXCR into one record per CDR3 protein. The profile covers tens of thousands of distinct CDR3 sequences, with about 11% appearing a single time and roughly a third taken by the ten largest. The CDR3 has 12 residues. The germline CDR1 and CDR2 sequences are MNHEY and SVGAGI. V was cut by 8 bases and J by 4 bases, with 11 bases left in between. This clonotype was recorded many times. The antigen remains unidentified. Sampling of bone marrow took place during active disease in every patient.

Sequencing input: a population of CD138-negative cells sorted from bone marrow. This chain joins TRBV6-5 and TRBJ1-1, with D possibly being TRBD1 (5 bases). The receptor's source is a donor at least 40 years old with multiple myeloma. CDR3 region: CASGMGGTEAFF. The CDR3 nucleotides are TGTGCCAGCGGTATGGGGGGCACTGAAGCTTTCTTT.